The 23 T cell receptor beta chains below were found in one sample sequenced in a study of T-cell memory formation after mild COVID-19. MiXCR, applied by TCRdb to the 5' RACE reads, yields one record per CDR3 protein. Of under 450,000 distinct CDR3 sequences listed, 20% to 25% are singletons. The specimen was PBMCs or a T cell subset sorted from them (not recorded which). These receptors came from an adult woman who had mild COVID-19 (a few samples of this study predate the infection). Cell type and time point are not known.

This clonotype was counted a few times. The CDR3 region is CASSLGTRNEKLFF. The CDR3 bases are TGTGCCAGCAGCCTCGGGACACGGAATGAAAAACTGTTTTTT. This sequence joins TRBV7-9 and TRBJ1-4; tentative D call: TRBD1 (6 bases). Germline CDR1 reads SEHNR; CDR2 reads FQNEAQ (reference sequence). Trimming removed 5 bases at V and 5 bases at J, with 12 bases between. The CDR3 runs 14 residues.

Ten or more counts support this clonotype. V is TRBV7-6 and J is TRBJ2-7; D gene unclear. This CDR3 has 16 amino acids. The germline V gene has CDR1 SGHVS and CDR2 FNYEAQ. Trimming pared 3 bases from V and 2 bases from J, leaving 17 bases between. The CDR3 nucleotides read TGTGCCAGCAGCTTTAGTGTCGCATCAACGGCCTACGAGCAGTACTTC. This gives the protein CASSFSVASTAYEQYF.

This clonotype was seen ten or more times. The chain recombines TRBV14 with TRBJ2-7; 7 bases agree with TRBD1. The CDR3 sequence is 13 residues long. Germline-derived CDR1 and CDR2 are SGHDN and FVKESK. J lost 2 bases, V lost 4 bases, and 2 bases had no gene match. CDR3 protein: CASSRQGTYEQYF. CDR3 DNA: TGTGCCAGCAGCCGACAGGGAACCTACGAGCAGTACTTC.

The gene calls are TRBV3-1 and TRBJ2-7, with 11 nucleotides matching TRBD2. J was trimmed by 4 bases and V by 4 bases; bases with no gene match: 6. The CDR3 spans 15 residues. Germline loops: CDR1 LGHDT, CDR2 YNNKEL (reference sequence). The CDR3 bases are TGTGCCAGCAGCCCGGGGGGGACTAGCGGATACGAGCAGTACTTC. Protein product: CASSPGGTSGYEQYF.

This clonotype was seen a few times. For the CDR3, the DNA is TGTGCCAGCAGCGATGAAGGCGGGAGGGCCGTAGAGACCCAGTACTTC. It codes for CASSDEGGRAVETQYF. This chain links TRBV7-9 with TRBJ2-5, with 9 bases aligning to TRBD2. This CDR3 comprises 16 residues. The germline gives CDR1 SEHNR, CDR2 FQNEAQ (reference sequence). Trimming removed 5 bases from V and 4 bases from J; junction bases left unmatched: 11. The full variable domain, rest sourced from reference TRBV7-9 and TRBJ2-5, is DTGVSQNPRHKITKRGQNVTFRCDPISEHNRLYWYRQTLGQGPEFLTYFQNEAQLEKSRLLSDRFSAERPKGSFSTLEIQRTEQGDSAMYLCASSDEGGRAVETQYFGPGTRLLVL.

CDR3 sequence (DNA): TGTGCCACACGTCGGGGGGCGAGCTCCTACAATGAGCAGTTCTTC. This gives the protein CATRRGASSYNEQFF. The chain couples TRBV7-9 to TRBJ2-1; a possible D gene is TRBD2 (7 bases). V shed 10 bases and J shed 0 bases, with 16 bases lying between them. The germline CDR1 and CDR2 sequences are SEHNR and FQNEAQ (reference sequence). The CDR3 has 15 residues.

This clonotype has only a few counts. CDR3 in amino acids: CASSSQGKEAFF. CDR3 nucleotides: TGTGCCAGCAGCTCACAGGGAAAAGAAGCTTTCTTT. The chain has TRBV7-9 and TRBJ1-1; maybe TRBD1 (6 bases). V lost 4 bases, J lost 8 bases, and 11 bases lay in between. Germline CDR1 and CDR2: SEHNR and FQNEAQ (reference sequence). The CDR3 runs to 12 residues.

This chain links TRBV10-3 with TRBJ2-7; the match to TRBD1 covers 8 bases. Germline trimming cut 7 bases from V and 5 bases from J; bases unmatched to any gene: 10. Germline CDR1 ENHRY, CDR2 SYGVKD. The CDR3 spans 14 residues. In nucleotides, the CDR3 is TGTGCCATCACCGCAGGACAGGGAACCCACGAGCAGTACTTC. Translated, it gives CAITAGQGTHEQYF.

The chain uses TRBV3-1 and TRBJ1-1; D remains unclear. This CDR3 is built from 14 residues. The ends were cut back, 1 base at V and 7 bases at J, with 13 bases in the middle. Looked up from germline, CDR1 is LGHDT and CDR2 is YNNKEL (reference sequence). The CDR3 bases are TGTGCCAGCAGCCAAGTGATAAATAGCATTGAAGCTTTCTTT. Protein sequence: CASSQVINSIEAFF.

This CDR3 reads CASSQDLYRDGYTF. The CDR3 nucleotides read TGTGCCAGCAGCCAAGACCTCTACCGAGATGGCTACACCTTC. The chain has TRBV3-1 and TRBJ1-2, with D uncertain. V gave up 0 bases and J gave up 6 bases, with 11 bases separating them. Germline CDR1 LGHDT, CDR2 YNNKEL (reference sequence). The CDR3 is 14 residues long.

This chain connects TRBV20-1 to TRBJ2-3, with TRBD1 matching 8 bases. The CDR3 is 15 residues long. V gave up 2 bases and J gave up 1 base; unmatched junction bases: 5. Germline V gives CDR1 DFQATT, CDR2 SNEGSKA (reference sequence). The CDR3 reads CSARLDRGRTDTQYF. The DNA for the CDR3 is TGCAGTGCTAGACTTGACAGGGGCCGCACAGATACGCAGTATTTT.

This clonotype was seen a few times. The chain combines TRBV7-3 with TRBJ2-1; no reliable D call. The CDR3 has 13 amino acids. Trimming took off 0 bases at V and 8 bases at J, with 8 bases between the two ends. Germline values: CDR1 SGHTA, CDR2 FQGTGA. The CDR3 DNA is TGTGCCAGCAGCTTAACAAGCCCCCATGAGCAGTTCTTC. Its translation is CASSLTSPHEQFF.

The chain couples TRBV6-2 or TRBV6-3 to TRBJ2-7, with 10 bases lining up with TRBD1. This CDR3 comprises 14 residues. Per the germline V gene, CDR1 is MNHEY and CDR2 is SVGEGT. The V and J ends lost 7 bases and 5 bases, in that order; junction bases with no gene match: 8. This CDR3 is CASTHPGTGDEQYF. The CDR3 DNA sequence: TGTGCCAGCACCCACCCTGGGACAGGGGACGAGCAGTACTTC.

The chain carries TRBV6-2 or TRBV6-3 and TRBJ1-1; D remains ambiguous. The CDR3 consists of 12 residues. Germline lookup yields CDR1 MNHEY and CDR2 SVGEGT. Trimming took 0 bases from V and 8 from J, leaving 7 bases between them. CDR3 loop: CASSYSSMEAFF. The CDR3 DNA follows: TGTGCCAGCAGTTACTCTTCGATGGAAGCTTTCTTT.

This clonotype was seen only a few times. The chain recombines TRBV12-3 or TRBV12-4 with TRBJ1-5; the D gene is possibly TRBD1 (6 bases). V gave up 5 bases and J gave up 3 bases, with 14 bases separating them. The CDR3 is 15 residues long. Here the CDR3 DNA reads TGTGCCAGCAGTCTAAACCGGGACACCAATCAGCCCCAGCATTTT. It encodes CASSLNRDTNQPQHF.

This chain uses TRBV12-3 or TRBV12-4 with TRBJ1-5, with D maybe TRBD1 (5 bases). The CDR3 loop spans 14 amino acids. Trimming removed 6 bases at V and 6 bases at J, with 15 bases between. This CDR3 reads CASSPSGSGQPQHF. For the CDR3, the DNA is TGTGCCAGCAGCCCCTCAGGGAGCGGTCAGCCCCAGCATTTT.

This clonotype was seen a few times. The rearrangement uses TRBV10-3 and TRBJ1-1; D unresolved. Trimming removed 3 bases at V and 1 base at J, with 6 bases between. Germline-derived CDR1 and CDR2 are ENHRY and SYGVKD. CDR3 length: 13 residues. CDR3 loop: CAISDTANTEAFF. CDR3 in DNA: TGTGCCATCAGTGATACAGCGAACACTGAAGCTTTCTTT.

Here the CDR3 reads CASSYRQLNTQYF. In nucleotides, the CDR3 is TGTGCCAGCAGCTACCGACAGTTGAATACGCAGTATTTT. The chain recombines TRBV27 with TRBJ2-3; a possible D gene is TRBD1 (5 bases). CDR1 is MNHEY and CDR2 is SMNVEV in the germline V gene (reference sequence). V lost 6 bases, J lost 7 bases, and 14 bases lay in between. The CDR3 is 13 residues long.

The DNA for the CDR3 is TGCGCCAGCAGCTATACAGGCGGGAGAGAGACCCAGTACTTC. It translates to CASSYTGGRETQYF. The chain combines TRBV5-1 with TRBJ2-5; 7 positions match TRBD2. Trimming cost V 3 bases and J 4 bases; bases outside gene matches: 6. This CDR3 comprises 14 residues. Germline V lookup: CDR1 SGHRS, CDR2 YFSETQ.

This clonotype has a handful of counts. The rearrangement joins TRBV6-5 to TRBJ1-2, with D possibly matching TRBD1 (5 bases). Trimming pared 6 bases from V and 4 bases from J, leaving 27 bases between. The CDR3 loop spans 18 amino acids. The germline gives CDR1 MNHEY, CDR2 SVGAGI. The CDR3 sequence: CASRGDGRARQRSYGYTF. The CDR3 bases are TGTGCCAGCAGGGGGGATGGACGGGCTCGACAGCGCTCCTATGGCTACACCTTC.

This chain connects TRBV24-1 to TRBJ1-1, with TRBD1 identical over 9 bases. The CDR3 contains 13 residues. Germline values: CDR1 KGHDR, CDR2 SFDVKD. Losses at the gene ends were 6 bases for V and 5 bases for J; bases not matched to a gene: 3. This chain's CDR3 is CATSKTGGTEAFF. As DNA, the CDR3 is TGTGCCACCAGTAAGACAGGGGGAACTGAAGCTTTCTTT.

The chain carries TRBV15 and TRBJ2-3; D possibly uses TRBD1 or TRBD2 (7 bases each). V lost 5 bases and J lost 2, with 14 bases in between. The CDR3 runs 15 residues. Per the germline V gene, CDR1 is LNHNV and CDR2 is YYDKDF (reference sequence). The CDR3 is CATSQGGGSTDTQYF. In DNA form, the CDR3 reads TGTGCCACCAGCCAGGGGGGGGGATCCACAGATACGCAGTATTTT. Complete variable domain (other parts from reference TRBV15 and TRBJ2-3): DAMVIQNPRYQVTQFGKPVTLSCSQTLNHNVMYWYQQKSSQAPKLLFHYYDKDFNNEADTPDNFQSRRPNTSFCFLDIRSPGLGDTAMYLCATSQGGGSTDTQYFGPGTRLTVL.

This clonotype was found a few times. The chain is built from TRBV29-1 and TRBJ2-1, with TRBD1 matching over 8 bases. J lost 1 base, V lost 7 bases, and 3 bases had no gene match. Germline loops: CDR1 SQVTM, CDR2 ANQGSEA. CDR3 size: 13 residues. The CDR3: CSGTGGSYNEQFF. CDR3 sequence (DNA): TGCAGCGGTACAGGGGGATCCTACAATGAGCAGTTCTTC.